The 28 T cell receptor beta chains presented below share a single source sample, sequenced in a study of OX40 agonist ivuxolimab in advanced cancers. Sequencing was performed with immunoSEQ multiplex PCR; in TCRdb, only in-frame clones are kept and a portion is missing. The table includes 45,000 to 55,000 clones, 94% detected once. The material sequenced was CD4+ or CD8+ T cells sorted from blood, taken in a trial of the OX40 agonist ivuxolimab. These receptors were obtained from an adult with an advanced solid tumor such as melanoma, head and neck, liver or kidney cancer.

This clone was counted a single time. The chain employs TRBV11-3 and TRBJ2-1; D possibly corresponds to TRBD2 (5 bases). V was cut by 3 bases and J by 15 bases, with 12 bases left in between. The germline CDR1 and CDR2 sequences are SGHNT and YENEEA. This CDR3 spans 11 amino acids. This CDR3 is CASSFDGLLFF. CDR3 bases: TGTGCCAGCAGCTTCGATGGACTCCTGTTCTTC.

The chain recombines TRBV2 with TRBJ2-7, with 8 positions matching TRBD2. The CDR3 length is 16 residues. CDR1 and CDR2 (germline): SNHLY, FYNNEI. J was trimmed by 3 bases and V by 3 bases; bases with no gene match: 10. As DNA, the CDR3 is TGTGCCAGCAGTGAGGAGGTACTAGCGGTAAACTACGAGCAGTACTTC. Translated: CASSEEVLAVNYEQYF.

The chain carries TRBV27 and TRBJ2-7, with 9 bases lining up with TRBD1. The CDR3 spans 13 residues. Trimming took 4 bases from V and 11 from J; bases not matched to a gene: 9. CDR1 is MNHEY and CDR2 is SMNVEV in the germline V gene (reference sequence). The chain's CDR3 is CASSWGGQGGEYF. The CDR3 DNA follows: TGTGCCAGCAGTTGGGGGGGACAGGGCGGGGAGTACTTC.

J is TRBJ1-5 and V is TRBV5-4; 10 nucleotides align to TRBD1. This CDR3 region has 15 residues. Germline CDR1 is SGHNT and CDR2 is YYREEE (reference sequence). Germline trimming cut 0 bases from V and 4 bases from J; bases unmatched to any gene: 1. In DNA, the CDR3 is TGTGCCAGCAGCTTGGGACAGGGGGCGAATCAGCCCCAGCATTTT. Translation: CASSLGQGANQPQHF.

The chain carries TRBV6-5 and TRBJ2-7; D possibly corresponds to TRBD1 (5 bases). V shed 2 bases and J shed 1 base, with 9 bases lying between them. Germline V gives CDR1 MNHEY, CDR2 SVGAGI. The CDR3 extends over 14 amino acids. The CDR3 loop is CASSYNSGSYEQYF. CDR3 coding DNA: TGTGCCAGCAGTTACAACTCAGGGTCCTACGAGCAGTACTTC.

The chain uses TRBV21-1 and TRBJ2-1; the listed D gene, TRBD1, was not tested against the DNA. TRBV21-1 is a pseudogene segment. The CDR3 extends over 15 amino acids. CDR3 loop: CASSDRDRSYNEQFF. In DNA, the CDR3 is TGTGCCAGCAGCGACCGGGACAGATCCTACAATGAGCAGTTCTTC.

CDR3 protein: CASSLGDGNTEAFF. The CDR3 DNA follows: TGCGCCAGCAGCTTGGGGGACGGGAACACTGAAGCTTTCTTT. The V and J genes are TRBV5-1 and TRBJ1-1; weak D call: TRBD1 (5 bases). Germline V gene lookup returns CDR1 SGHRS and CDR2 YFSETQ. V was shortened by 0 bases and J by 1 base, with 7 bases between the two germline ends. The CDR3 consists of 14 residues.

The V gene is TRBV5-8, the J gene TRBJ2-7; D is undetermined. From germline, CDR1 is SGHTS and CDR2 YDEGEE. The V gene lost 10 bases and the J gene lost 5 bases, with 16 bases spanning the gap. The CDR3 spans 12 residues. This CDR3 is CAPRWDSDEQYF. The CDR3 DNA is TGTGCCCCAAGGTGGGATTCTGACGAGCAGTACTTC.

The gene calls are TRBV28 and TRBJ2-7; the D gene is possibly TRBD2 (6 bases). V lost 2 bases, J lost 2 bases, and 10 bases lay in between. Germline values: CDR1 MDHEN, CDR2 SYDVKM. CDR3 length: 14 residues. CDR3 sequence reads: CASSLTSLTYEQYF. The CDR3 bases are TGTGCCAGCAGTTTAACTAGCCTCACCTACGAGCAGTACTTC.

DNA of the CDR3: TGTGCCAGCAGCTCTGACAGGGACTCCTACAATGAGCAGTTCTTC. It translates to CASSSDRDSYNEQFF. This chain links TRBV13 with TRBJ2-1; 7 nucleotides line up with TRBD1. CDR1 PRHDT and CDR2 FYEKMQ come from the germline V gene (reference sequence). The ends lost 4 bases at V and 0 bases at J; junction bases unmatched: 3. The CDR3 loop spans 15 amino acids. The variable domain in full, with the rest retrieved from reference TRBV13 and TRBJ2-1, is AAGVIQSPRHLIKEKRETATLKCYPIPRHDTVYWYQQGPGQDPQFLISFYEKMQSDKGSIPDRFSAQQFSDYHSELNMSSLELGDSALYFCASSSDRDSYNEQFFGPGTRLTVL.

The chain couples TRBV29-1 to TRBJ2-2; 7 bases line up with TRBD2. V lost 5 bases, J lost 2 bases, and 5 bases stayed unmatched. From germline, CDR1 is SQVTM and CDR2 ANQGSEA. CDR3 length: 14 amino acids. The CDR3 DNA sequence: TGCAGCGTTCGCGGGACTACTAACACCGGGGAGCTGTTTTTT. Protein: CSVRGTTNTGELFF.

This chain connects TRBV28 to TRBJ2-3; D is perhaps TRBD2 (6 bases). V lost 2 bases to trimming and J lost 0 bases, with 12 bases between them. The CDR3 loop spans 16 amino acids. Germline lookup yields CDR1 MDHEN and CDR2 SYDVKM. CDR3 region: CASSLGDLTSTDTQYF. The DNA for the CDR3 is TGTGCCAGCAGTTTAGGGGACTTAACCAGCACAGATACGCAGTATTTT.

The V gene is TRBV7-3, the J gene TRBJ1-1; no clear D. Germline V CDR1 and CDR2: SGHTA, FQGTGA. This CDR3 is built from 13 residues. Trimming removed 2 bases from V and 0 bases from J, with 4 bases in between. The CDR3 spells CASSLAMNTEAFF. DNA of the CDR3: TGTGCCAGCAGCTTAGCTATGAACACTGAAGCTTTCTTT.

This clone was seen a single time. Other DNA sequences in this sample translate to the same CDR3. The V call is TRBV18, the J call TRBJ2-7; unclear D gene. CDR3 length: 13 residues. V was shortened by 5 bases and J by 1 base, with 9 bases between the two germline ends. Germline lookup yields CDR1 KGHSH and CDR2 LQKENI. This chain's CDR3 is CASSGTDSYEQYF. The CDR3 DNA sequence: TGTGCCAGCTCAGGTACAGATTCCTACGAGCAGTACTTC.

The chain links TRBV14 to TRBJ2-7, with 7 nucleotides matching TRBD1. CDR1 and CDR2 from the germline V gene are SGHDN and FVKESK. Trimming cost V 1 base and J 4 bases; bases outside gene matches: 10. This CDR3 is built from 16 residues. The CDR3 loop reads CASSQAPTGVPYEQYF. In DNA, the CDR3 is TGTGCCAGCAGCCAAGCTCCTACAGGGGTACCGTACGAGCAGTACTTC.

This chain links TRBV11-2 with TRBJ2-1; D gene uncertain. V was shortened by 1 base and J by 4 bases, with 17 bases between the two germline ends. The CDR3 is 17 amino acids. Germline V lookup: CDR1 SGHAT, CDR2 FQNNGV. This CDR3 reads CASSLVLRFDRYNEQFF. Here the CDR3 DNA reads TGTGCCAGCAGCTTAGTCCTCCGGTTCGATCGGTACAATGAGCAGTTCTTC.

J is TRBJ2-5 and V is TRBV11-3; D gene uncertain. Trimming removed 3 bases at V and 5 bases at J, with 7 bases between. CDR1 is SGHNT, CDR2 YENEEA, per germline. The CDR3 length is 12 residues. The CDR3 is CASSFPQETQYF. CDR3 in DNA: TGTGCCAGCAGCTTCCCACAGGAGACCCAGTACTTC.

The rearrangement joins TRBV6-5 to TRBJ2-2, with a weak D call TRBD1 (5 bases). Germline values: CDR1 MNHEY, CDR2 SVGAGI. There are 14 residues in the CDR3. V was clipped by 0 bases and J by 7 bases, with 9 bases between them. In nucleotides, the CDR3 is TGTGCCAGCAGTTACTCTTCGACAGTCGGGGAGCTGTTTTTT. Translating it yields CASSYSSTVGELFF.

The rearrangement links TRBV27 to TRBJ2-1; TRBD2 is a possible D gene (7 bases). Trimming cost V 2 bases and J 2 bases, with 13 bases left between them. The CDR3 has 16 residues. From germline, CDR1 is MNHEY and CDR2 SMNVEV (reference sequence). The CDR3 protein is CASSLRGEGAYNEQFF. The CDR3 bases are TGTGCCAGCAGTTTAAGGGGGGAGGGAGCCTACAATGAGCAGTTCTTC.

Comments on this clone: Other DNA sequences within the sample encode an identical CDR3. This chain connects TRBV7-9 to TRBJ2-1; 9 bases map to TRBD2. With 8 bases clipped from V and 4 bases from J, the junction kept 6 bases outside the gene matches. Germline CDR1 reads SEHNR; CDR2 reads FQNEAQ (reference sequence). The CDR3 covers 14 residues. In DNA form, the CDR3 reads TGTGCCAGCCGAGGGCGGGAGGGGTACAATGAGCAGTTCTTC. Encoded protein: CASRGREGYNEQFF.

The chain couples TRBV19 to TRBJ2-2, with D unclear. Per germline, CDR1 LNHDA and CDR2 SQIVND (reference sequence). The CDR3 has 11 amino acids. Trimming stripped 7 bases from V and 4 bases from J, with 4 bases between. In DNA form, the CDR3 reads TGTGCCAGTATTTCCACCGGGGAGCTGTTTTTT. Its protein is CASISTGELFF.

The chain joins TRBV28 to TRBJ2-7; 8 nucleotides align to TRBD1. V gave up 2 bases and J gave up 3 bases; unmatched junction bases: 6. This CDR3 contains 15 residues. CDR1 and CDR2 from the germline V gene are MDHEN and SYDVKM. The CDR3 protein is CASSLGAGQGYEQYF. The CDR3 region has the DNA TGTGCCAGCAGTTTAGGTGCAGGACAGGGCTACGAGCAGTACTTC.

The V call is TRBV19, the J call TRBJ2-7, with D possibly matching TRBD2 (5 bases). Trimming removed 3 bases at V and 2 bases at J, with 14 bases between. Looked up from germline, CDR1 is LNHDA and CDR2 is SQIVND (reference sequence). The CDR3 runs to 15 residues. The CDR3 reads CASSIGAVVPYEQYF. CDR3 bases: TGTGCCAGTAGTATTGGAGCGGTCGTCCCCTACGAGCAGTACTTC.

CDR3 nucleotide sequence: TGTGCCATCAGTGAGGTCGGGGGGCAGAACACAGATACGCAGTATTTT. Amino acids: CAISEVGGQNTDTQYF. This rearrangement joins TRBV10-3 to TRBJ2-3; possible D gene TRBD2, 7 bases. Trimming shortened V by 2 bases and J by 2 bases, and 14 bases separated the two germline ends. The CDR3 is 16 amino acids. The germline V gene encodes CDR1 ENHRY and CDR2 SYGVKD.

V gene TRBV5-5 combines with J gene TRBJ1-2; a possible D gene is TRBD1 (6 bases). From germline, CDR1 is SGHKS and CDR2 YYEKEE (reference sequence). The CDR3 contains 15 residues. The V gene lost 1 base and the J gene lost 4 bases, with 14 bases spanning the gap. The DNA for the CDR3 is TGTGCCAGCAGCTTGTACAGGGAAGACCTCTATGGCTACACCTTC. Translating gives CASSLYREDLYGYTF.

The chain combines TRBV7-9 with TRBJ1-2; the D gene is possibly TRBD1 (5 bases). This CDR3 region has 17 residues. Germline V lookup: CDR1 SEHNR, CDR2 FQNEAQ (reference sequence). Between the trimmed V and J ends, which lost 5 bases and 2 bases, there was a span of 21 bases. In nucleotides, the CDR3 is TGTGCCAGCAGCGTGACCGGGACTGAGACCCAAAACTATGGCTACACCTTC. This encodes CASSVTGTETQNYGYTF.

This chain uses TRBV6-1 with TRBJ2-7; D remains ambiguous. The CDR3 loop spans 13 amino acids. Per the germline V gene, CDR1 is MNHNS and CDR2 is SASEGT. V lost 10 bases and J 0 bases, leaving 13 bases between the germline ends. In nucleotides, the CDR3 is TGTGCCATCCTAGGGCTGATCTCCTACGAGCAGTACTTC. Translated: CAILGLISYEQYF.

J is TRBJ2-1 and V is TRBV7-3; 8 nucleotides match TRBD2. The J segment lost 10 bases and the V segment lost 0 bases, leaving 20 bases of the junction unmatched. This CDR3 has 19 residues. Germline CDR1 and CDR2: SGHTA and FQGTGA. CDR3 DNA: TGTGCCAGCAGCTTAACCCGCGGTGGGGCGGGAGGACTGCTAGGGGAGCAGTTCTTC. Translation gives CASSLTRGGAGGLLGEQFF.